Shown below are 26 T cell receptor beta chains from a single sample sequenced in a study of vaccination and CD4 T cells after COVID-19. Oncomine TCR Beta short-read sequencing was applied to DNA from cultured CD4+ T cells. TCRdb recomputed calls from the PCR reads with MiXCR, one row per CDR3 protein. The sample shows 6,500 to 7,500 distinct CDR3 sequences, 52% of them seen only once. Their antigens are not known. The treatment is: approximately 10-day PBMC culture with coronavirus spike peptide pools or control peptides (ViraFEST assay). Unexposed donor CD4+ T cells predated the COVID-19 pandemic, collected 2011-2018. The sequencing sample was made of CD4+ T cells from blood, cultured in vitro. The receptors shown here come from a human donor in good health.

V usage is TRBV4-3 and J usage is TRBJ1-3; 8 nucleotides match TRBD1. Germline V gene lookup returns CDR1 LGHNA and CDR2 YSLEER. The CDR3 totals 18 residues. V lost 0 bases to trimming and J lost 2 bases; unmatched junction nucleotides: 9. This CDR3 reads CASSQEVQGASAGNTIYF. The CDR3 nucleotides read TGCGCCAGCAGCCAAGAGGTCCAGGGGGCAAGTGCTGGAAACACCATATATTTT.

The gene calls are TRBV20-1 and TRBJ2-5; possible D gene TRBD2, 5 bases. CDR1 and CDR2 from the germline V gene are DFQATT and SNEGSKA (reference sequence). With 0 bases removed from V and 0 bases from J, the gap between germline ends came to 8 bases. The CDR3 sequence is 14 residues long. CDR3 region: CSARDGGDQETQYF. The CDR3 DNA reads TGCAGTGCTAGAGATGGAGGCGACCAAGAGACCCAGTACTTC.

V is TRBV7-2 and J is TRBJ2-2; possible D gene TRBD2, 5 bases. Germline V gives CDR1 SGHTA, CDR2 FQGNSA. CDR3 length: 15 residues. V dropped 5 bases and J dropped 4 bases, with 14 bases sitting between them. The CDR3 sequence: CASSPLAGGTGELFF. Here the CDR3 DNA reads TGTGCCAGCAGCCCCCTAGCCGGCGGCACCGGGGAGCTGTTTTTT.

About this clonotype: At one of its ends the junction is not consistent with the germline gene, which may arise from a read error. The chain is built from TRBV7-9 and TRBJ2-5; D remains ambiguous. This CDR3 spans 13 amino acids. The germline V gene has CDR1 SEHNR and CDR2 FQNEAQ (reference sequence). The CDR3 sequence is CASSLGVQGTQYF. In nucleotides, the CDR3 is TGTGCCAGCAGCTTAGGCGTTCAAGGGACCCAGTACTTC.

This clonotype was observed a few times. The genes are TRBV6-1 and TRBJ1-1, with D possibly TRBD1 on 5 matching bases. CDR3 size: 13 residues. V was shortened by 5 bases and J by 7 bases, with 14 bases between the two germline ends. CDR1 is MNHNS and CDR2 is SASEGT in the germline V gene. The CDR3, as DNA: TGTGCCAGCAGTCAACCAGGGTTCCTTGAAGCTTTCTTT. Translated, it gives CASSQPGFLEAFF.

This clonotype was seen more than once but under ten times. The chain recombines TRBV7-2 with TRBJ1-3, with TRBD1 matching 8 bases. The CDR3 extends over 15 amino acids. V lost 6 bases and J lost 0; bases outside the gene matches: 4. Germline V lookup: CDR1 SGHTA, CDR2 FQGNSA. The CDR3 region has the DNA TGTGCCAGCAGACAGGGGGGGAGCTCTGGAAACACCATATATTTT. Protein product: CASRQGGSSGNTIYF.

The gene calls are TRBV12-3 or TRBV12-4 and TRBJ2-2; D unresolved. V lost 6 bases, J lost 0 bases, and 8 bases lay in between. The CDR3 runs 14 residues. The CDR3 is CASRPLANTGELFF. CDR3 bases: TGTGCCAGCAGGCCCCTAGCGAACACCGGGGAGCTGTTTTTT.

V and J are TRBV27 and TRBJ1-2, with 10 bases aligning to TRBD1. The CDR3 loop spans 15 amino acids. Trimming cost V 5 bases and J 5 bases; bases outside gene matches: 8. Per the germline V gene, CDR1 is MNHEY and CDR2 is SMNVEV (reference sequence). The CDR3 reads CASSPRTGGGYGYTF. CDR3 DNA sequence: TGTGCCAGCAGTCCGAGGACAGGGGGTGGTTATGGCTACACCTTC.

The J gene is TRBJ2-1, the V gene TRBV20-1; TRBD2 agrees at 7 bases. The germline CDR1 and CDR2 sequences are DFQATT and SNEGSKA (reference sequence). J lost 5 bases, V lost 6 bases, and 13 bases had no gene match. This CDR3 comprises 15 residues. The CDR3 reads CSAPDKRGLNNEQFF. DNA of the CDR3: TGCAGTGCGCCCGACAAGCGGGGCCTAAACAATGAGCAGTTCTTC.

The V gene is TRBV19, the J gene TRBJ1-1; 7 nucleotides match TRBD1. This CDR3 has 13 amino acids. Germline assignment: CDR1 LNHDA and CDR2 SQIVND (reference sequence). V lost 3 bases and J lost 3; bases outside the gene matches: 1. The CDR3 DNA reads TGTGCCAGTAGTATCGACAGGGACACTGAAGCTTTCTTT. Translated: CASSIDRDTEAFF. The whole variable domain, filled in from reference TRBV19 and TRBJ1-1, reads DGGITQSPKYLFRKEGQNVTLSCEQNLNHDAMYWYRQDPGQGLRLIYYSQIVNDFQKGDIAEGYSVSREKKESFPLTVTSAQKNPTAFYLCASSIDRDTEAFFGQGTRLTVV.

The rearrangement links TRBV28 to TRBJ2-3, with 13 bases matching TRBD2. The CDR3 length is 16 residues. After removal of 5 bases from V and 5 bases from J, the junction contained 7 bases not matched to a gene. CDR1 MDHEN and CDR2 SYDVKM come from the germline V gene. The CDR3 spells CASSGRLAGGLDTQYF. CDR3 in DNA: TGTGCCAGCAGTGGAAGACTAGCGGGGGGCCTAGATACGCAGTATTTT.

This clonotype has more than one count but fewer than ten. The V and J genes are TRBV7-9 and TRBJ2-7; D is unclear. Germline V lookup: CDR1 SEHNR, CDR2 FQNEAQ (reference sequence). This CDR3 has 13 residues. With 0 bases removed from V and 2 bases from J, the gap between germline ends came to 5 bases. DNA of the CDR3: TGTGCCAGCAGCTTAGCCTCGACCTACGAGCAGTACTTC. Translation gives CASSLASTYEQYF.

The chain carries TRBV7-9 and TRBJ2-1; TRBD2 agrees at 11 bases. V gave up 5 bases and J gave up 8 bases; unmatched junction bases: 8. This CDR3 comprises 15 residues. Germline V lookup: CDR1 SEHNR, CDR2 FQNEAQ (reference sequence). CDR3 in amino acids: CASSTTSGGLHEQFF. The CDR3 DNA reads TGTGCCAGCAGCACCACTAGCGGGGGTCTTCATGAGCAGTTCTTC.

V and J are TRBV6-1 and TRBJ1-5; D not resolved. The germline CDR1 and CDR2 sequences are MNHNS and SASEGT. CDR3 length: 13 residues. The V gene lost 10 bases and the J gene lost 3 bases, with 13 bases spanning the gap. The CDR3 DNA reads as TGTGCCACCCTGAGGGATCCCAATCAGCCCCAGCATTTT. It is translated as CATLRDPNQPQHF.

The chain recombines TRBV27 with TRBJ1-2, with 7 bases matching TRBD1. The germline V gene encodes CDR1 MNHEY and CDR2 SMNVEV (reference sequence). The J segment lost 0 bases and the V segment lost 4 bases, leaving 5 bases of the junction unmatched. The length of the CDR3 is 15 residues. Written as DNA, the CDR3 is TGTGCCAGCAGTTCCACAGGGGATGCTAACTATGGCTACACCTTC. Encoded protein: CASSSTGDANYGYTF.

This clonotype was recorded a few times. J is TRBJ1-1 and V is TRBV7-9; no clear D. Trimming stripped 3 bases from V and 1 base from J, with 6 bases between. Looked up from germline, CDR1 is SEHNR and CDR2 is FQNEAQ (reference sequence). There are 13 residues in the CDR3. The CDR3 DNA reads as TGTGCCAGCAGCTTCGGTTCGAACACTGAAGCTTTCTTT. Protein product: CASSFGSNTEAFF.

The table lists this clonotype with a few counts. The J gene is TRBJ1-2, the V gene TRBV25-1, with 7 positions matching TRBD1. V gave up 6 bases and J gave up 7 bases; unmatched junction bases: 8. Germline V gene sequence: CDR1 MGHDK, CDR2 SYGVNS. The CDR3 runs 13 residues. The CDR3 bases are TGTGCCAGCAGGGATACAGGGGTCTTTGGCTACACCTTC. This sequence encodes CASRDTGVFGYTF.

This clonotype was counted only a few times. The rearrangement uses TRBV6-5 and TRBJ1-2, with no clear D. CDR1 and CDR2 (germline): MNHEY, SVGAGI. Trimming left V 0 bases short and J 8 bases short, with 13 bases between. CDR3 length: 14 residues. The CDR3 loop is CASSYSKGREGYTF. CDR3 sequence (DNA): TGTGCCAGCAGTTACTCAAAAGGGAGGGAAGGCTACACCTTC.

This rearrangement joins TRBV10-3 to TRBJ1-1, with 7 positions matching TRBD1. Germline CDR1 ENHRY, CDR2 SYGVKD. J was trimmed by 1 base and V by 10 bases; bases with no gene match: 9. This CDR3 is built from 14 residues. The CDR3 here is CATTAGTANTEAFF. The CDR3 region has the DNA TGTGCCACCACCGCCGGGACAGCGAACACTGAAGCTTTCTTT.

V is TRBV27 and J is TRBJ2-7, with 7 bases matching TRBD2. Trimming at V came to 7 bases and at J to 4 bases, leaving 7 bases not matched to a gene. This CDR3 is 13 amino acids long. In germline, CDR1 is MNHEY, CDR2 SMNVEV (reference sequence). The chain's CDR3 is CASIPWGGYEQYF. CDR3 coding DNA: TGTGCCAGCATACCCTGGGGGGGGTACGAGCAGTACTTC.

This chain joins TRBV7-9 and TRBJ2-4; 7 bases match TRBD1. CDR1 and CDR2 (germline): SEHNR, FQNEAQ (reference sequence). V lost 5 bases, J lost 4 bases, and 8 bases stayed unmatched. This CDR3 spans 15 amino acids. The CDR3 DNA follows: TGTGCCAGCAGCCGCGACAGGGACGGTAAAAACATTCAGTACTTC. This translates into CASSRDRDGKNIQYF.

The chain has TRBV27 and TRBJ1-1, with D perhaps TRBD1 (5 bases). Per the germline V gene, CDR1 is MNHEY and CDR2 is SMNVEV (reference sequence). V lost 2 bases, J lost 0 bases, and 13 bases lay in between. The CDR3 is made up of 16 amino acids. In nucleotides, the CDR3 is TGTGCCAGCAGTTTACAGGGAGGGCCTATGAACACTGAAGCTTTCTTT. Protein: CASSLQGGPMNTEAFF.

The chain is built from TRBV5-6 and TRBJ2-1; 10 bases are a match to TRBD2. The junction had 5 bases not matched to a gene; V was cut back by 1 base and J by 7 bases. Germline loops: CDR1 SGHDT, CDR2 YYEEEE. CDR3 length equals 15 residues. The CDR3 is CASSLSTSGKNEQFF. In DNA form, the CDR3 reads TGTGCCAGCAGCTTGTCAACTAGCGGGAAAAATGAGCAGTTCTTC.

This clonotype has only a few counts. The chain has TRBV6-2 or TRBV6-3 and TRBJ2-5; TRBD2 aligns across 12 bases. Trimming cost V 6 bases and J 5 bases; bases outside gene matches: 7. The CDR3 has 15 amino acids. CDR1 is MNHEY and CDR2 is SVGEGT in the germline V gene. In DNA form, the CDR3 reads TGTGCCAGCAGCCTTCTAGCGGGGGGGAAGGAGACCCAGTACTTC. It translates to CASSLLAGGKETQYF.

The chain joins TRBV19 to TRBJ1-5; 9 nucleotides match TRBD1. Looked up from germline, CDR1 is LNHDA and CDR2 is SQIVND (reference sequence). The ends lost 6 bases at V and 10 bases at J; junction bases unmatched: 7. This CDR3 has 13 residues. CDR3 sequence (DNA): TGTGCCAGTAGCCGGGACAGGGAGTACCCCCAGCATTTT. This gives the protein CASSRDREYPQHF.

This chain uses TRBV24-1 with TRBJ2-5; 11 nucleotides line up with TRBD2. Losses at the gene ends were 4 bases for V and 2 bases for J; bases not matched to a gene: 5. This CDR3 spans 16 amino acids. Germline V gene sequence: CDR1 KGHDR, CDR2 SFDVKD. CDR3 in DNA: TGTGCCACCAGTGACCCCCTAGCGGGGGGTCAAGAGACCCAGTACTTC. The encoded protein is CATSDPLAGGQETQYF.